A single sample is the source of the 18 T cell receptor beta chains below, sequenced in a study of OX40 agonist ivuxolimab in advanced cancers. Receptor libraries were prepared by the immunoSEQ multiplex PCR assay. Held by TCRdb, this immuneACCESS table contains in-frame sequences only and omits some clones. Under half of the omission traces to an unresolved V gene where checked; the cause of the rest is unknown. In this sample the table shows approximately 80,000 clones, about 91% of which occur a single time. Clones ranked in the top ten supply around 0.19% of the sample. The specimen comprised CD4+ or CD8+ T cells sorted from blood, sampled in a trial of the OX40 agonist ivuxolimab. These receptor sequences come from an adult with an advanced solid tumor such as melanoma, head and neck, liver or kidney cancer.

The CDR3 reads CASSETGSRGYTF. CDR3 in DNA: TGTGCCAGCAGTGAAACCGGGTCTCGTGGCTACACCTTC. The chain combines TRBV2 with TRBJ1-2; the D is unclear. Trimming cost V 2 bases and J 7 bases, with 11 bases left between them. The CDR3 covers 13 residues. CDR1 is SNHLY and CDR2 is FYNNEI in the germline V gene.

The chain joins TRBV29-1 to TRBJ2-4, with 10 bases lining up with TRBD2. CDR3 size: 20 residues. J gave up 0 bases and V 3 bases, and 17 bases lay outside the gene matches. The germline V gene encodes CDR1 SQVTM and CDR2 ANQGSEA. The CDR3 loop reads CSVESRTGASGGLAKNIQYF. Written as DNA, the CDR3 is TGCAGCGTTGAGAGTCGTACAGGGGCTAGCGGGGGCCTAGCCAAAAACATTCAGTACTTC.

The J gene is TRBJ1-2, the V gene TRBV28; D gene uncertain. Germline loops: CDR1 MDHEN, CDR2 SYDVKM. Trimming pared 6 bases from V and 4 bases from J, leaving 15 bases between. CDR3 length equals 14 residues. The CDR3 loop is CASSGGVVSYGYTF. DNA of the CDR3: TGTGCCAGCAGCGGTGGGGTAGTGAGCTATGGCTACACCTTC.

This clone has a single count. This rearrangement joins TRBV5-1 to TRBJ2-2; 11 bases line up with TRBD1. J gave up 6 bases and V 5 bases, and 6 bases lay outside the gene matches. The length of the CDR3 is 15 residues. Looked up from germline, CDR1 is SGHRS and CDR2 is YFSETQ. This CDR3 is CASRPGTGGPGELFF. CDR3 bases: TGCGCCAGCAGGCCCGGGACAGGGGGACCCGGGGAGCTGTTTTTT. Looking up the rest from reference TRBV5-1 and TRBJ2-2 gives the full variable domain: KAGVTQTPRYLIKTRGQQVTLSCSPISGHRSVSWYQQTPGQGLQFLFEYFSETQRNKGNFPGRFSGRQFSNSRSEMNVSTLELGDSALYLCASRPGTGGPGELFFGEGSRLTVL.

The genes are TRBV6-6 and TRBJ2-2; no clear D gene. There are 13 residues in the CDR3. V was pared by 6 bases and J by 6 bases, with 11 bases between. Germline CDR1 and CDR2: MNHNY and SVGAGI (reference sequence). In DNA form, the CDR3 reads TGTGCCAGCAGGGGCGGTAGCTCCGGGGAGCTGTTTTTT. This gives the protein CASRGGSSGELFF.

The chain is built from TRBV18 and TRBJ2-5; 7 nucleotides agree with TRBD2. Trimming removed 2 bases from V and 3 bases from J; junction bases left unmatched: 6. This CDR3 is built from 15 residues. Germline V gene lookup returns CDR1 KGHSH and CDR2 LQKENI. This CDR3 reads CASSPNSAGKETQYF. The CDR3 DNA sequence: TGTGCCAGCTCACCAAATTCAGCGGGGAAAGAGACCCAGTACTTC.

The rearrangement links TRBV28 to TRBJ1-5; D unresolved. Per the germline V gene, CDR1 is MDHEN and CDR2 is SYDVKM. Trimming removed 3 bases from V and 2 bases from J, with 11 bases in between. This CDR3 comprises 15 residues. CDR3 residues: CASSFPMKRNQPQHF. CDR3 sequence (DNA): TGTGCCAGCAGTTTCCCGATGAAGCGCAATCAGCCCCAGCATTTT.

The chain uses TRBV7-2 and TRBJ2-7; 9 bases align to TRBD1. The CDR3 runs 14 residues. Germline loops: CDR1 SGHTA, CDR2 FQGNSA. V was pared by 5 bases and J by 7 bases, with 9 bases of the junction left unmatched. CDR3: CASSLGQGHREQYF. DNA of the CDR3: TGTGCCAGCAGCCTGGGACAGGGACATAGGGAGCAGTACTTC.

The chain uses TRBV5-6 and TRBJ2-1; 10 nucleotides match TRBD1. From germline, CDR1 is SGHDT and CDR2 YYEEEE. The trim removed 4 bases at V and 6 bases at J, leaving 7 bases unmatched. The CDR3 totals 15 residues. This CDR3 reads CASSQAGTGANEQFF. CDR3 bases: TGTGCCAGCAGCCAGGCCGGGACAGGGGCCAATGAGCAGTTCTTC.

The chain combines TRBV10-3 with TRBJ2-3; 9 bases are shared with TRBD1. Germline trimming cut 10 bases from V and 6 bases from J; bases unmatched to any gene: 11. The CDR3 loop spans 14 amino acids. Germline loops: CDR1 ENHRY, CDR2 SYGVKD. CDR3 nucleotides: TGTGCCACCCGTCCGGGACAGGGTCCGGATACGCAGTATTTT. Its protein product is CATRPGQGPDTQYF.

The CDR3, as DNA: TGTGCCAGCAGTTCTTTACACCGGACAGGGGGCAATCAGCCCCAGCATTTT. This gives the protein CASSSLHRTGGNQPQHF. The J gene is TRBJ1-5, the V gene TRBV27; 9 nucleotides agree with TRBD1. V gave up 4 bases and J gave up 2 bases; unmatched junction bases: 9. Germline CDR1 reads MNHEY; CDR2 reads SMNVEV (reference sequence). The CDR3 runs 17 residues.

The V gene is TRBV5-1, the J gene TRBJ1-1; 10 nucleotides agree with TRBD1. This CDR3 contains 15 residues. In germline, CDR1 is SGHRS, CDR2 YFSETQ. The V and J ends lost 4 bases and 3 bases, in that order; junction bases with no gene match: 6. CDR3 sequence (DNA): TGCGCCAGCAGCCGGGGACAGGGGATGGACACTGAAGCTTTCTTT. It codes for CASSRGQGMDTEAFF.

The genes are TRBV6-1 and TRBJ2-2; 7 nucleotides line up with TRBD1. Germline assignment: CDR1 MNHNS and CDR2 SASEGT. Losses at the gene ends were 6 bases for V and 3 bases for J; bases not matched to a gene: 4. There are 14 residues in the CDR3. CDR3: CASRRDRHTGELFF. In nucleotides, the CDR3 is TGTGCCAGCAGAAGGGACAGACACACCGGGGAGCTGTTTTTT.

CDR3 DNA: TGTGCCAGCAGCTTAGTTGGAGGGAGTAGTTACGAGCAGTACTTC. It yields the protein CASSLVGGSSYEQYF. The rearrangement uses TRBV7-2 and TRBJ2-7, with D perhaps matching TRBD2 (6 bases). From germline, CDR1 is SGHTA and CDR2 FQGNSA. V was pared by 1 base and J by 4 bases, with 14 bases between. The CDR3 covers 15 residues. Together with reference TRBV7-2 and TRBJ2-7, the CDR3 gives the full variable domain: GAGVSQSPSNKVTEKGKDVELRCDPISGHTALYWYRQSLGQGLEFLIYFQGNSAPDKSGLPSDRFSAERTGGSVSTLTIQRTQQEDSAVYLCASSLVGGSSYEQYFGPGTRLTVT.

This chain connects TRBV5-1 to TRBJ2-1; the D gene is possibly TRBD2 (8 bases). From germline, CDR1 is SGHRS and CDR2 YFSETQ. The germline V and J ends were trimmed by 5 bases and 9 bases, with 21 bases remaining between them. CDR3 length: 15 residues. CDR3 sequence reads: CASSWRGREDTEQFF. In DNA, the CDR3 is TGCGCCAGCAGTTGGAGGGGGCGGGAGGACACTGAGCAGTTCTTC.

J is TRBJ2-3 and V is TRBV5-4; weak D call: TRBD2 (5 bases). V was pared by 3 bases and J by 2 bases, with 13 bases between. The CDR3 totals 15 residues. Germline assignment: CDR1 SGHNT and CDR2 YYREEE (reference sequence). This CDR3 reads CASSSTTGYTDTQYF. In DNA, the CDR3 is TGTGCCAGCAGCTCTACAACGGGGTACACAGATACGCAGTATTTT.

This rearrangement joins TRBV5-1 to TRBJ2-1; 10 bases fit TRBD1. The CDR3 is made up of 16 amino acids. V was pared by 4 bases and J by 9 bases, with 13 bases of the junction left unmatched. In germline, CDR1 is SGHRS, CDR2 YFSETQ. CDR3 protein: CASSPSGGQGMVEQFF. CDR3 nucleotide sequence: TGCGCCAGCAGCCCGAGTGGGGGACAGGGGATGGTTGAGCAGTTCTTC.

Remarks on this clone: Sequence at one end of the junction differs from germline and may be a read error. V is TRBV7-8 and J is TRBJ2-7; 10 bases are shared with TRBD2. The germline V gene encodes CDR1 SGHVS and CDR2 FQNEAQ. CDR3 length: 15 residues. CDR3 protein: CASSLRLAGPYGQYF. The CDR3 nucleotides read TGTGCCAGCAGCTTAAGACTAGCGGGTCCCTACGGGCAGTACTTC. Together with reference TRBV7-8 and TRBJ2-7, the CDR3 gives the full variable domain: GAGVSQSPRYKVAKRGQDVALRCDPISGHVSLFWYQQALGQGPEFLTYFQNEAQLDKSGLPSDRFFAERPEGSVSTLKIQRTQQEDSAVYLCASSLRLAGPYGQYFGPGTRLTVT.